The clone carrying this T cell receptor (beta chain) was detected once. Germline CDR1 reads MNHNS; CDR2 reads SASEGT. The CDR3 totals 12 residues. Between the trimmed V and J ends, which lost 2 bases and 6 bases, there was a span of 5 bases. Sample time point: persistent/refractory GD, antithyroid drugs over 5 years with positive TRAb. Isolated PBMC RNA provided the starting material for the TCR library. The peripheral blood volume drawn was 8 to 9.5 milliliters, and it was collected into EDTA tubes. The data derive from a study of regulatory T cells in long-lasting Graves disease. With iRepertoire HTBI primers and Arm-PCR of CDR3 regions, TCR beta libraries were built. From the multiplex PCR reads, TCRdb called clonotypes with MiXCR, one entry per CDR3 protein. The sample carries around 400,000 distinct CDR3 sequences, 21% recorded once.

Sequences were derived from peripheral blood mononuclear cells (PBMCs), sampled when the disease was refractory, from a patient treated with antithyroid drugs. V usage is TRBV6-1 and J usage is TRBJ2-1; D not resolved. This receptor was obtained from a female donor with Graves disease. CDR3 residues: CASSERPNEQFF. CDR3 nucleotide sequence: TGTGCCAGCAGTGAAAGGCCCAATGAGCAGTTCTTC.